The next 5 T cell receptor beta chains were all read from a single sample in a study of CD8 T cells in ankylosing spondylitis. Study-level findings and limits: What seemed typical of ankylosing spondylitis blood was a TCR beta motif built from several highly homologous variants.

TCRdb reprocessed the 5' RACE reads via MiXCR and lists one record per CDR3 protein. The sample has about 500,000 distinct CDR3 sequences, 5.3% seen once. Their target antigens are unknown. Sequenced sample: blood, either unsorted or a sorted T cell fraction (not recorded which). The receptors derive from a male donor with ankylosing spondylitis.

This clonotype occurred many times. This chain connects TRBV7-2 to TRBJ2-3, with TRBD1 matching 7 bases. From germline, CDR1 is SGHTA and CDR2 FQGNSA. The trim removed 5 bases at V and 4 bases at J, leaving 9 bases unmatched. This CDR3 is 15 amino acids long. The CDR3 bases are TGTGCCAGCAGCGGCCACAGGGGCGCAGCAGATACGCAGTATTTT. Its translation: CASSGHRGAADTQYF.

This clonotype was seen many times. The V and J genes are TRBV29-1 and TRBJ2-1, with D possibly called TRBD1 or TRBD2 (6 bases each). V lost 5 bases, J lost 7 bases, and 12 bases lay in between. The CDR3 covers 12 residues. Per the germline V gene, CDR1 is SQVTM and CDR2 is ANQGSEA. CDR3 nucleotide sequence: TGCAGCGTTAGGGGGGCAAAGAATGAGCAGTTCTTC. Translation: CSVRGAKNEQFF.

This clonotype was found many times. The genes are TRBV5-1 and TRBJ1-2, with TRBD1 identical over 7 bases. The germline gives CDR1 SGHRS, CDR2 YFSETQ. Trimming cost V 0 bases and J 8 bases; bases outside gene matches: 4. CDR3 length: 13 amino acids. CDR3 sequence reads: CASSLGTGGGYTF. In DNA, the CDR3 is TGCGCCAGCAGCTTGGGGACAGGCGGCGGCTACACCTTC.

This clonotype was counted between two and nine times. This rearrangement joins TRBV6-5 to TRBJ2-6; no reliable D call. V gave up 1 base and J gave up 3 bases, with 4 bases separating them. Looked up from germline, CDR1 is MNHEY and CDR2 is SVGAGI. The CDR3 spans 14 residues. The CDR3 nucleotides read TGTGCCAGCAGTTACTATCGTGGGGCCAACGTCCTGACTTTC. This translates into CASSYYRGANVLTF.

This clonotype appeared many times. The DNA of the CDR3 is TGCAGTGCTGGGGAGCGTAGAGGTGGAGATACGCAGTATTTT. Translating gives CSAGERRGGDTQYF. V is TRBV20-1 and J is TRBJ2-3; D perhaps matches TRBD2 (5 bases). The CDR3 runs 14 residues. Trimming stripped 5 bases from V and 5 bases from J, with 17 bases between. In germline, CDR1 is DFQATT, CDR2 SNEGSKA (reference sequence).